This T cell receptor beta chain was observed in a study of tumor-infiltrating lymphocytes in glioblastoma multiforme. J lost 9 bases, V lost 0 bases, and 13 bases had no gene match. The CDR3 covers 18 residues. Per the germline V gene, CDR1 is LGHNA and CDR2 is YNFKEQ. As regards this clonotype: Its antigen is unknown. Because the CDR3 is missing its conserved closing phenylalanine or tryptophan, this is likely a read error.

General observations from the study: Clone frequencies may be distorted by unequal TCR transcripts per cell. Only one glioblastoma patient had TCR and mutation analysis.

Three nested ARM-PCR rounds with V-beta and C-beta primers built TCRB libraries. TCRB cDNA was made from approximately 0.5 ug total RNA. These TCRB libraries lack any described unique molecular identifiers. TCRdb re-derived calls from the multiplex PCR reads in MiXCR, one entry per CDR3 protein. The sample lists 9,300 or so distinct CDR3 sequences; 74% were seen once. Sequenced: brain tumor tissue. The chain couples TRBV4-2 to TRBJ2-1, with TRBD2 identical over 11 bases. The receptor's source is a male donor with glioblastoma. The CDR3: CASSQDRLAGGVGGEQFI. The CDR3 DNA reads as TGTGCCAGCAGCCAAGATAGGCTAGCGGGAGGCGTTGGGGGTGAGCAGTTCATC.